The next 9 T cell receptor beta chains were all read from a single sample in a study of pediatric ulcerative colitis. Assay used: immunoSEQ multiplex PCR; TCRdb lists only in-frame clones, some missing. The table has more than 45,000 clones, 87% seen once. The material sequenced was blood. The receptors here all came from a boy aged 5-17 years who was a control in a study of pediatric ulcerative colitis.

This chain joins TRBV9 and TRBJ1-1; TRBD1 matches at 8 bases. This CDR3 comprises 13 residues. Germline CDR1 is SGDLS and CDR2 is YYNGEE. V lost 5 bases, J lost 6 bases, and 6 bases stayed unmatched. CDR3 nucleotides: TGTGCCAGCAGACCCGGGACAGGACCTGAAGCTTTCTTT. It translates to CASRPGTGPEAFF.

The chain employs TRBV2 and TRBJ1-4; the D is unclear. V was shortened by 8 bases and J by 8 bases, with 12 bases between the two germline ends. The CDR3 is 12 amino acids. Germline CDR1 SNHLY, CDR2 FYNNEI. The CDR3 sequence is CASREEGEKLFF. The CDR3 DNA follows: TGTGCCAGCCGCGAGGAGGGAGAAAAACTGTTTTTT.

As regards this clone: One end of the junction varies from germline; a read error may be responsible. The CDR3 sequence is CASGPEPGARRFF. In DNA form, the CDR3 reads TGTGCTAGTGGCCCTGAACCCGGGGCCCGACGTTTCTTC. The gene calls are TRBV12-5 and TRBJ2-7; D possibly matches TRBD1 or TRBD2 (5 bases each). Germline CDR1 reads LGHNT; CDR2 reads FRNRAP. The CDR3 has 13 amino acids.

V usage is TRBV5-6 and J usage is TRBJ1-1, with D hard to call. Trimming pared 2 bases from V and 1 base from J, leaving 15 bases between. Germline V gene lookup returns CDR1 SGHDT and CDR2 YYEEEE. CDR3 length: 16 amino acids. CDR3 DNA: TGTGCCAGCAGCTTTTATCTTCCGTGGAAGAACACTGAAGCTTTCTTT. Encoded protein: CASSFYLPWKNTEAFF.

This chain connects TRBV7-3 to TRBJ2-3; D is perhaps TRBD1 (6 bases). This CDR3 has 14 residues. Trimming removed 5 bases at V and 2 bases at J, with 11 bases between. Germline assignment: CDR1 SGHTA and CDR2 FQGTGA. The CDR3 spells CASSPGHHTDTQYF. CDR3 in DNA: TGTGCCAGCAGCCCGGGACACCACACAGATACGCAGTATTTT.

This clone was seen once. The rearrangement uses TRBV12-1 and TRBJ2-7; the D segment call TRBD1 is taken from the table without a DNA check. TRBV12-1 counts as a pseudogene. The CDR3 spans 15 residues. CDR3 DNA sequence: TGTGCCAGCAGCTTTGAGGGTGACAGGGTGTACGAGCAGTACTTC. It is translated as CASSFEGDRVYEQYF.

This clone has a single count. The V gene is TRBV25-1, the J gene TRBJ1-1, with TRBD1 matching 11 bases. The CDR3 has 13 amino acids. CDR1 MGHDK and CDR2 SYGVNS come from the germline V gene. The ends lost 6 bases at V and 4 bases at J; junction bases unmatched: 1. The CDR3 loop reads CASSGQGATEAFF. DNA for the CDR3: TGTGCCAGCAGCGGACAGGGGGCCACTGAAGCTTTCTTT.

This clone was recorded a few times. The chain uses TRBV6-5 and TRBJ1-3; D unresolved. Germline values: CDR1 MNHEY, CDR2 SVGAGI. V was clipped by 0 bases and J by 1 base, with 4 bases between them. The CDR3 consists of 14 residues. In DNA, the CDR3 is TGTGCCAGCAGTTACTCCGATTCTGGAAACACCATATATTTT. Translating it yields CASSYSDSGNTIYF.

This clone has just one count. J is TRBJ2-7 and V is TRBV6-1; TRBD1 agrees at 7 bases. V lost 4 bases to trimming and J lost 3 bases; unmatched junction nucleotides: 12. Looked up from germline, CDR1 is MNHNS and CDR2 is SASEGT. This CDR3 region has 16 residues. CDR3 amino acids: CASSGSGTELIYEQYF. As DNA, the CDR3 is TGTGCCAGCAGTGGATCCGGGACAGAGCTAATCTACGAGCAGTACTTC.